Sequencing of this T cell receptor beta chain was carried out in a study of cytomegalovirus exposure and HLA in healthy donors. The PCR ran on 60 Vbeta and 13 Jbeta primers. The data were produced by immunoSEQ multiplex PCR, yet TCRdb's version contains in-frame clones alone and is incomplete. The specimen's table records 150,000 to 200,000 clones. The source material was PBMCs. The origin of this receptor is a man between 25 and 39 years old in good health and CMV-seronegative.

The CDR3 sequence is CASSSRSEGTDTQYF. In nucleotides, the CDR3 is TGCGCCAGCAGCAGTCGATCAGAAGGCACAGATACGCAGTATTTT. This chain uses TRBV5-1 with TRBJ2-3, with no clear D. The CDR3 is 15 residues long. Trimming removed 4 bases at V and 1 base at J, with 13 bases between. Germline loops: CDR1 SGHRS, CDR2 YFSETQ.